This T cell receptor (beta chain) was recovered during a study of OX40 agonist ivuxolimab in advanced cancers. Background on the study: The study enrolled dose-escalation patients with hepatocellular carcinoma, melanoma, renal cell or head and neck cancer. Patients achieving partial responses numbered three: one hepatocellular carcinoma case and two cutaneous melanoma cases. Study conclusions and caveats: Clonal expansion was among the lowest in partial responders at 0.1-3.0 mg/kg, especially CD8+. CD4+ T cells averaged fewer expanded clones than CD8+ T cells.

Trimming cost V 6 bases and J 0 bases, with 15 bases left between them. This CDR3 has 16 residues. Germline CDR1 LGHNA, CDR2 YNFKEQ. As to this clone: What it binds is not known.

Using immunoSEQ multiplex PCR, the repertoire was profiled, and TCRdb retains in-frame clones only, with some absent. The sample gives about 83,000 clones, approximately 88% of which show up once; around 6.6% is in the top ten. This receptor was taken from an adult with an advanced solid tumor such as melanoma, head and neck, liver or kidney cancer. The chain couples TRBV4-2 to TRBJ1-5; no reliable D call. Source: CD4+ or CD8+ T cells sorted from blood, taken in a trial of the OX40 agonist ivuxolimab. The CDR3 DNA sequence: TGTGCCAGCAGTCTAAGCGGAGTGTCTAGCAATCAGCCCCAGCATTTT. It specifies CASSLSGVSSNQPQHF.